This note documents a single TCR beta chain sequence. As to treatment: preoperative locoregional IRX-2 cytokine immunotherapy. Preoperative locoregional IRX-2 cytokine immunotherapy was tested in the phase Ib source study. The source of the sample is a study of preoperative IRX-2 immunotherapy in early breast cancer. This CDR3 is built from 16 residues. The germline V gene has CDR1 SGHNT and CDR2 YENEEA. The V end was cut by 5 bases, the J end by 2 bases, with 15 bases between. Only in-frame clones appear in the TCRdb table, and some are missing; sequencing was by immunoSEQ multiplex PCR. The table shows more than 30,000 clones, with roughly 89% occurring only once.

This chain uses TRBV11-3 with TRBJ1-4; no definite D call. The material sequenced was tumor tissue, taken after IRX-2 immunotherapy. The sequence was collected from a human donor with breast cancer. The CDR3 DNA sequence: TGTGCCAGCAGCCCCCTTCGAGTTTTCACTAATGAAAAACTGTTTTTT. Amino acid sequence: CASSPLRVFTNEKLFF.